This record covers a single TCR beta chain. Its target is unknown. The data are from a study of metastatic and nonmetastatic thyroid tumors. The overall study: It was across blood and tumor or nodule tissue from malignant and benign thyroid patients that repertoires were compared. Study outcomes and limitations: A significant increase in TCR beta diversity was reportedly seen in malignant thyroid tumors relative to benign nodules, in blood and tumor.

Each patient went into thyroid surgery without having received any treatment. The germline gives CDR1 DFQATT, CDR2 SNEGSKA (reference sequence). The V end was cut by 0 bases, the J end by 5 bases, with 16 bases between. The CDR3 runs 15 residues. Source study methods: Clinicopathological groups differed in CDR3, with these differences serving to build a distant-metastasis classifier for papillary thyroid cancer. TCRdb reanalyzed the PCR reads with MiXCR. It is TCRdb's table, rather than the study itself, that gives the V and J calls and clone size. The repertoire holds tens of thousands of clones, with more than 35% as singletons.

The sequenced sample consisted of tumor tissue. The rearrangement joins TRBV20-1 to TRBJ1-2; D is undetermined. The clonotype was recovered from a female donor with papillary thyroid cancer or a benign thyroid nodule (not recorded which). Some clones in this sample may be carry-over from other donors' samples. The CDR3 spells CSARDPGRLSYGYTF. CDR3 nucleotides: TGCAGTGCTAGAGATCCGGGCCGCCTTAGTTATGGCTACACCTTC.